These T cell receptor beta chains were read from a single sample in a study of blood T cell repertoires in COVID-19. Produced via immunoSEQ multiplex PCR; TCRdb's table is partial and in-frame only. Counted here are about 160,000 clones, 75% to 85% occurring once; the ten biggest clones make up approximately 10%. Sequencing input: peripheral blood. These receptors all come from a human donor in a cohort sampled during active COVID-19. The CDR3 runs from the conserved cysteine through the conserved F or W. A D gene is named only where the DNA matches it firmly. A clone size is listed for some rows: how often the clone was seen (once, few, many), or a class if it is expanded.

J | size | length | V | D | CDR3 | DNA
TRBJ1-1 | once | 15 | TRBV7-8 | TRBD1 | CASSTDRLRNTEAFF | TGTGCCAGCAGCACGGACAGGCTCAGGAACACTGAAGCTTTCTTT
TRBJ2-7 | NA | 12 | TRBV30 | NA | CAWTGVSGEQYF | TGTGCCTGGACAGGGGTATCGGGCGAGCAGTACTTC
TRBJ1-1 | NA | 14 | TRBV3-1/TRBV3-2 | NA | CASSAQGFVTEAFF | TGTGCCAGCAGCGCCCAGGGGTTTGTCACTGAAGCTTTCTTT
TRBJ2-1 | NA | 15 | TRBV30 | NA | CAWSPLGPGVNEQFF | TGTGCCTGGAGTCCGCTAGGACCGGGAGTCAATGAGCAGTTCTTC
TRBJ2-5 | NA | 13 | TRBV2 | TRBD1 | CASLGQLKETQYF | TGTGCCAGCCTGGGACAGCTGAAAGAGACCCAGTACTTC
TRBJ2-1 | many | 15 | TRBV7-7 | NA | CASSPTSGSYNEQFF | TGTGCTAGCAGCCCCACTAGTGGGTCCTACAATGAGCAGTTCTTC
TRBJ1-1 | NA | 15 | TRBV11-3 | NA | CASSLGQGINTEAFF | TGTGCCAGCAGCTTAGGTCAGGGGATCAACACTGAAGCTTTCTTT
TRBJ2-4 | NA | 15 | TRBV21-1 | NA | CASSKGDRGKNIQYF | TGTGCCAGCAGCAAAGGGGATAGGGGCAAAAACATTCAGTACTTC
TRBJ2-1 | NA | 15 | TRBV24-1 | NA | CATSDRGAGNNEQFF | TGTGCCACCAGTGATCGGGGCGCGGGAAACAATGAGCAGTTCTTC
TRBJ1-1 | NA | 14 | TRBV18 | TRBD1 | CASSPYRGNTEAFF | TGTGCCAGCTCTCCCTACAGGGGGAACACTGAAGCTTTCTTT
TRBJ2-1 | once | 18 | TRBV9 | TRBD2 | CASSVGTSGTGSYNEQFF | TGTGCCAGCAGCGTGGGGACTAGCGGAACGGGCTCCTACAATGAGCAGTTCTTC
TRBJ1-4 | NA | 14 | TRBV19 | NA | CASTDGAAGEKLFF | TGTGCCAGTACCGACGGGGCCGCGGGGGAAAAACTGTTTTTT
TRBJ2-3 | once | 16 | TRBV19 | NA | CASSIDAGQITDTQYF | TGTGCCAGTAGTATAGATGCGGGACAGATCACAGATACGCAGTATTTT
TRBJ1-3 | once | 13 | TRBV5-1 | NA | CASSPRDGNTIYF | TGCGCCAGCAGCCCCAGGGATGGAAACACCATATATTTT
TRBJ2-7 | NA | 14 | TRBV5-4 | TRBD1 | CASSSRDSSYEQYF | TGTGCCAGCAGCTCTAGGGACAGCTCCTACGAGCAGTACTTC
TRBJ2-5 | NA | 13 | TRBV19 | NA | CASSMSREETQYF | TGTGCCAGTAGTATGTCCAGGGAAGAGACCCAGTACTTC
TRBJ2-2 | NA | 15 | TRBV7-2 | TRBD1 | CASSRTGANTGELFF | TGTGCCAGCAGCCGTACAGGGGCGAACACCGGGGAGCTGTTTTTT
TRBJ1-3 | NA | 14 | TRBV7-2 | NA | CASSWEGTGNTIYF | TGTGCCAGCAGCTGGGAGGGAACTGGAAACACCATATATTTT
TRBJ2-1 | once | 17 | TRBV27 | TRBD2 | CASSPRVTSASYNEQFF | TGTGCCAGCAGTCCCCGGGTGACTAGCGCATCCTACAATGAGCAGTTCTTC
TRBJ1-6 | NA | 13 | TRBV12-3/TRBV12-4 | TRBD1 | CASRGTGDSPLHF | TGTGCCAGCAGGGGGACAGGGGACTCACCCCTCCACTTT
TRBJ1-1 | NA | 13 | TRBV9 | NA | CASSVVGDTEAFF | TGTGCCAGCAGCGTAGTAGGGGACACTGAAGCTTTCTTT
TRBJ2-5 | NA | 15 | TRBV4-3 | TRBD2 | CASSQGLAGGETQYF | TGCGCCAGCAGCCAAGGACTAGCGGGGGGAGAGACCCAGTACTTC
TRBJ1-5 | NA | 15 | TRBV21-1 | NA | CASSKEGERYQPQHF | TGTGCCAGCAGCAAAGAGGGGGAAAGATATCAGCCCCAGCATTTT
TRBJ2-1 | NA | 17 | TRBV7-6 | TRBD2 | CASSLRTSGISYNEQFF | TGTGCCAGCAGCCTCCGGACTAGCGGGATTTCCTACAATGAGCAGTTCTTC
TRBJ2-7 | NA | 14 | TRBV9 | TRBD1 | CASSPGQGGYEQYF | TGTGCCAGCAGCCCGGGACAGGGGGGTTACGAGCAGTACTTC
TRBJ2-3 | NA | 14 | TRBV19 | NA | CASGSPGSTDTQYF | TGTGCCAGTGGATCTCCAGGGAGCACAGATACGCAGTATTTT
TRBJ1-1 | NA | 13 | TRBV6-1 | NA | CASSEWPGTEAFF | TGTGCCAGCAGTGAATGGCCAGGTACTGAAGCTTTCTTT
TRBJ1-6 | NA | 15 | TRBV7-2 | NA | CASSFQAGLGSPLHF | TGTGCCAGCAGCTTCCAGGCAGGGCTCGGTTCACCCCTCCACTTT
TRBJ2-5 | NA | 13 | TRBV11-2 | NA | CASNLYREETQYF | TGTGCCAGCAACCTCTACAGGGAAGAGACCCAGTACTTC
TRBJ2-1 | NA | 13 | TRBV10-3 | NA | CAIAANSLDEQFF | TGTGCCATCGCTGCGAACTCGCTGGATGAGCAGTTCTTC
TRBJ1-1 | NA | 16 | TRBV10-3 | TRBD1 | CAISPGTGGANTEAFF | TGTGCCATCAGTCCGGGGACAGGGGGCGCAAACACTGAAGCTTTCTTT
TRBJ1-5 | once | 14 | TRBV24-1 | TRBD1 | CATAGGQGNQPQHF | TGTGCCACCGCCGGGGGACAGGGAAATCAGCCCCAGCATTTT
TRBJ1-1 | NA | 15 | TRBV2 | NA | CASCWGSYMNTEAFF | TGTGCCAGCTGTTGGGGCAGCTATATGAACACTGAAGCTTTCTTT
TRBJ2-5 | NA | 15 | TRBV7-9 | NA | CASSAGGSGLETQYF | TGTGCCAGCAGCGCCGGGGGATCGGGACTGGAGACCCAGTACTTC
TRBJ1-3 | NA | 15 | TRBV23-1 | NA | CASSQGTISGNTIYF | TGCGCCAGCAGTCAAGGGACAATTTCTGGAAACACCATATATTTT
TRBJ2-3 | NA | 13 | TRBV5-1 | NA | CASSSGFTDTQYF | TGCGCCAGCAGTAGCGGATTCACAGATACGCAGTATTTT
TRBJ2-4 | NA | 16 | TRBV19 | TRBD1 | CASRTPGQGVADIQYF | TGTGCCAGTAGAACTCCGGGACAGGGGGTTGCGGACATTCAGTACTTC
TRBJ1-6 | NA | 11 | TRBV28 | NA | CASSLESPLHF | TGTGCCAGCAGTTTGGAGTCACCCCTCCACTTT
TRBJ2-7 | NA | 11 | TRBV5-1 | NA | CASSLDSEQYF | TGCGCCAGCAGCCTAGACAGCGAGCAGTACTTC
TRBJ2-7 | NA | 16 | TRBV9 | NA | CASSVEGVPGPYEQYF | TGTGCCAGCAGCGTAGAGGGGGTCCCGGGGCCTTACGAGCAGTACTTC
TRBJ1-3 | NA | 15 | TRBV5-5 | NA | CASSLEGASGNTIYF | TGTGCCAGCAGCTTGGAAGGGGCTTCTGGAAACACCATATATTTT
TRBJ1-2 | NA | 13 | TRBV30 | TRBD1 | CACPAYRGGGYTF | TGTGCCTGTCCCGCGTACAGGGGAGGCGGCTACACCTTC
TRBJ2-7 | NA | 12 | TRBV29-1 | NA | CSGRSSPYEQYF | TGCAGCGGGCGGTCCTCGCCCTACGAGCAGTACTTC
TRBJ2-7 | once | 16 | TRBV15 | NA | CATSRDVHSRTYEQYF | TGTGCCACCAGCAGAGATGTCCACAGTCGGACCTACGAGCAGTACTTC
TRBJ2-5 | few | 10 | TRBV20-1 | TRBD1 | CSAGPGQVNF | TGCAGTGCTGGCCCCGGACAGGTTAACTTC
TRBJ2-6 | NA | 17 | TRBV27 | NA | CASSSGHFASGANVLTF | TGTGCCAGCAGTTCTGGACACTTCGCCTCTGGGGCCAACGTCCTGACTTTC
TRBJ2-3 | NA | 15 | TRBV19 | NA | CASSTVRQTGDTQYF | TGTGCCAGTAGTACCGTCCGCCAAACGGGAGATACGCAGTATTTT